The present entry profiles one T cell receptor beta chain with its context. This entry is derived from a study of beta chain features in type 1 diabetes. Trimming stripped 0 bases from V and 5 bases from J, with 7 bases between. Germline values: CDR1 LGHNA, CDR2 YSLEER. The CDR3 is 13 residues long. The sequenced template was cDNA made from the entire isolated RNA. Assay: immunoSEQ multiplex PCR; the TCRdb copy retains only in-frame clones and omits some. Of around 430,000 clones listed, 30% are singletons. Sequencing used naive CD4+ T cells from blood. This clonotype was sampled from a man aged 18 to 30 in good health. The chain uses TRBV4-3 and TRBJ2-5; D remains unclear. CDR3 region: CASSQESAETQYF. The CDR3 nucleotides are TGCGCCAGCAGCCAAGAGTCGGCGGAGACCCAGTACTTC.